This TCR beta chain was sequenced during a study of blood T cell repertoires in COVID-19. Under the authors' procedure: Amplification of reference gene primers provided the estimated nucleated cell counts. Clones were sequenced by immunoSEQ multiplex PCR, and TCRdb holds only the in-frame ones, with some missing. V and J calls and clone size are those listed in that table; D and trimming were worked out from the DNA. The data show over 120,000 clones, approximately 80% seen once. The sequence was collected from an elderly woman with active or convalescent COVID-19. Sequencing was carried out using peripheral blood.

The CDR3 protein is CSASPSGFKYEQYF. CDR3 nucleotide sequence: TGCAGTGCTAGTCCTAGCGGGTTCAAATACGAGCAGTACTTC. The chain is built from TRBV20-1 and TRBJ2-7; 8 positions agree with TRBD2. The germline gives CDR1 DFQATT, CDR2 SNEGSKA (reference sequence). The CDR3 sequence is 14 residues long. The V segment lost 3 bases and the J segment 4 bases; nucleotides outside the gene matches: 8.